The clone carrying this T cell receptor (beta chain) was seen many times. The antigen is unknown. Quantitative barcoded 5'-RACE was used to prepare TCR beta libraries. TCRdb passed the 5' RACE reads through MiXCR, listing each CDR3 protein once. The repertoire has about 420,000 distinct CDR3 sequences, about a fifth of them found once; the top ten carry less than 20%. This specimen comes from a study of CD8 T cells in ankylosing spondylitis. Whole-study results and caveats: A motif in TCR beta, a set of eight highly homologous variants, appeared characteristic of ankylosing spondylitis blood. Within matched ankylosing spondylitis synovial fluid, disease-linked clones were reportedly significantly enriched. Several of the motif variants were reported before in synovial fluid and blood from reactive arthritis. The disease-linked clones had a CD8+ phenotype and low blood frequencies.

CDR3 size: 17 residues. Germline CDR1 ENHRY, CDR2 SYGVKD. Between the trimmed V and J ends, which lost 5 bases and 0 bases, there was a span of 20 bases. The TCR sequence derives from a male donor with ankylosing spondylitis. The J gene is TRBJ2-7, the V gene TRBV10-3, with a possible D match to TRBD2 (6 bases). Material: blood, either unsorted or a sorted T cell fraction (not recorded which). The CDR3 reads CAISSLVAARSSYEQYF. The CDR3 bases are TGTGCCATCAGTTCCTTGGTAGCGGCTAGGAGCTCCTACGAGCAGTACTTC.